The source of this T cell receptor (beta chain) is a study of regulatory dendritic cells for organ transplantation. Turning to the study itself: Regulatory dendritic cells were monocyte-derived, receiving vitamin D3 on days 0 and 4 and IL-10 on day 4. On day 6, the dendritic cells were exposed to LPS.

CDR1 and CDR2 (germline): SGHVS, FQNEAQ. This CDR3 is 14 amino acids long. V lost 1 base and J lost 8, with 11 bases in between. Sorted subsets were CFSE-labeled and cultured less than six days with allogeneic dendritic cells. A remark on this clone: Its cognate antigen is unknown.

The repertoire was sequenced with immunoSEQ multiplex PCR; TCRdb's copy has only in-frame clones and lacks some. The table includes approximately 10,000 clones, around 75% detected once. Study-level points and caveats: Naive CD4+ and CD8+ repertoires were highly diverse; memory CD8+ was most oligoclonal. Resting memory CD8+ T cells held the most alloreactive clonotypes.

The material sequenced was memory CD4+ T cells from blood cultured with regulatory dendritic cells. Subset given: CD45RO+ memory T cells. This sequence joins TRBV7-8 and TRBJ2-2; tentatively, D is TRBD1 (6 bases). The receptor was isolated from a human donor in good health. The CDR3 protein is CASSLVTGIGELFF. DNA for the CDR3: TGTGCCAGCAGCTTAGTAACAGGGATAGGGGAGCTGTTTTTT.